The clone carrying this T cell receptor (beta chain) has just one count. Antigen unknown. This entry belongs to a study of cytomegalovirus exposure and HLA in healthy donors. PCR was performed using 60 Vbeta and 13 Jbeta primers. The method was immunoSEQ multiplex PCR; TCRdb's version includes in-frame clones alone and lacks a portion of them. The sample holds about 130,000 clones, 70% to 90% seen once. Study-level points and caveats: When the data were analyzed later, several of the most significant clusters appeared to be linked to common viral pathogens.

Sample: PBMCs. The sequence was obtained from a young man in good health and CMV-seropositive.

CDR3 residues: CASSRDGSPSGNTIYF. The CDR3 coding sequence is TGTGCCAGCAGCAGGGACGGGAGCCCCTCTGGAAACACCATATATTTT. The chain recombines TRBV5-4 with TRBJ1-3, with D maybe TRBD1 (5 bases). V lost 4 bases and J lost 0, with 14 bases in between. CDR1 is SGHNT and CDR2 is YYREEE in the germline V gene (reference sequence). CDR3 length equals 16 residues.